This entry lists 20 T cell receptor beta chains sequenced from one sample in a study of early T cells in non-severe SARS-CoV-2 infection. TCRdb called the 5' RACE reads again in MiXCR, with one record for every CDR3 protein. Of 37,000 or so distinct CDR3 sequences in the sample, approximately 5.9% were seen once. Sequenced material: whole blood. Receptors were obtained from an adult who was a healthcare worker with PCR-confirmed SARS-CoV-2 infection or an uninfected control (not recorded which).

This clonotype was detected once. V and J are TRBV9 and TRBJ2-1; 7 bases are a match to TRBD2. The CDR3 extends over 16 amino acids. Germline CDR1 and CDR2: SGDLS and YYNGEE. The J segment lost 2 bases and the V segment lost 1 base, leaving 6 bases of the junction unmatched. CDR3 DNA: TGTGCCAGCAGCGTAAATCAGGGAGGGACCTACAATGAGCAGTTCTTC. It codes for CASSVNQGGTYNEQFF.

At least ten counts were recorded for this clonotype. V usage is TRBV18 and J usage is TRBJ2-7; D unresolved. The V gene's germline CDR1 is KGHSH and CDR2 LQKENI. Trimming removed 3 bases from V and 3 bases from J, with 15 bases in between. The CDR3 extends over 15 amino acids. CDR3 residues: CASSPKKGSLYEQYF. The CDR3 nucleotides read TGTGCCAGCTCACCGAAGAAGGGATCTCTCTACGAGCAGTACTTC.

In the case of this clonotype: A much bigger clone sits one base away, suggesting this may be a read error. The chain links TRBV10-1 to TRBJ2-3; the match to TRBD2 covers 10 bases. The CDR3 length is 15 residues. Germline V CDR1 and CDR2: WNHNN, SYGVQD (reference sequence). The CDR3 DNA reads as TGCACCAGCAGTGGCGGGACTAGCGAACTGTATACGCAGTATTTT. It codes for CTSSGGTSELYTQYF.

There are many counts of this clonotype. The chain employs TRBV10-1 and TRBJ2-5, with a possible D match to TRBD2 (6 bases). Germline V gives CDR1 WNHNN, CDR2 SYGVQD (reference sequence). The ends were cut back, 3 bases at V and 5 bases at J, with 13 bases in the middle. The CDR3 runs to 14 residues. CDR3 nucleotides: TGCGCCAGCAGTGACGGGGGAGTATCGGAGACCCAGTACTTC. Amino acids: CASSDGGVSETQYF.

This clonotype was seen repeatedly, ten times or more. The chain has TRBV30 and TRBJ2-7; D assignment may be TRBD1 or TRBD2 (5 bases each). This CDR3 contains 15 residues. V lost 1 base to trimming and J lost 0 bases, with 13 bases between them. Germline lookup yields CDR1 GTSNPN and CDR2 SVGIG (reference sequence). CDR3 sequence reads: CAWSDGTYGSYEQYF. The CDR3 nucleotides read TGTGCCTGGAGTGATGGGACCTATGGCTCCTACGAGCAGTACTTC.

This clonotype was counted many times. The chain is built from TRBV20-1 and TRBJ2-1, with 10 bases lining up with TRBD2. The CDR3 sequence is 14 residues long. Looked up from germline, CDR1 is DFQATT and CDR2 is SNEGSKA (reference sequence). With 5 bases clipped from V and 9 bases from J, the junction kept 10 bases outside the gene matches. CDR3 DNA sequence: TGCAGTGCTCTACTAGCGGGACCCCGCAGTGAGCAGTTCTTC. This encodes CSALLAGPRSEQFF.

The sample holds many counts of this clonotype. The chain joins TRBV12-3 or TRBV12-4 to TRBJ2-1, with 12 positions matching TRBD2. The V and J ends lost 3 bases and 6 bases, in that order; junction bases with no gene match: 18. The CDR3 contains 20 residues. Written as DNA, the CDR3 is TGTGCCAGCAGTTTCGGGGGGAAGACTAGCGGGAGATCATCGTTCAATGAGCAGTTCTTC. Translation: CASSFGGKTSGRSSFNEQFF.

This clonotype has a count of ten or more. The V gene is TRBV20-1, the J gene TRBJ2-6; D ambiguous. V was cut by 1 base and J by 3 bases, with 7 bases left in between. CDR1 and CDR2 from the germline V gene are DFQATT and SNEGSKA (reference sequence). This CDR3 is 14 amino acids long. The CDR3 region is CSARVTLGANVLTF. The DNA for the CDR3 is TGCAGTGCTAGAGTAACTCTTGGGGCCAACGTCCTGACTTTC.

This clonotype was picked up a small number of times. The chain joins TRBV2 to TRBJ2-7; D not certain. The CDR3 runs 12 residues. The germline V gene has CDR1 SNHLY and CDR2 FYNNEI. Between the trimmed V and J ends, which lost 4 bases and 7 bases, there was a span of 11 bases. The CDR3 protein is CASSGQLGEQYF. The CDR3 DNA follows: TGTGCCAGCAGTGGCCAGTTGGGGGAGCAGTACTTC.

This clonotype appeared many times. The chain uses TRBV30 and TRBJ2-1; 7 nucleotides align to TRBD2. J lost 9 bases, V lost 2 bases, and 10 bases had no gene match. The CDR3 runs 14 residues. The germline V gene has CDR1 GTSNPN and CDR2 SVGIG (reference sequence). CDR3 sequence reads: CAWSPRLAGGEQFF. CDR3 coding DNA: TGTGCCTGGAGTCCTCGACTAGCCGGAGGTGAGCAGTTCTTC.

This clonotype has just a few counts. This chain joins TRBV6-1 and TRBJ1-4; the match to TRBD1 covers 9 bases. V gave up 3 bases and J gave up 7 bases; unmatched junction bases: 3. CDR3 length: 14 residues. From germline, CDR1 is MNHNS and CDR2 SASEGT. The CDR3 DNA reads as TGTGCCAGCAGTGAGGGACAGGGTTTTGAAAAACTGTTTTTT. As protein: CASSEGQGFEKLFF.

This clonotype was observed at least ten times. The chain combines TRBV10-2 with TRBJ2-7; D call uncertain. Looked up from germline, CDR1 is WSHSY and CDR2 is SAAADI. The CDR3 is 15 residues long. Trimming shortened V by 7 bases and J by 0 bases, and 16 bases separated the two germline ends. The CDR3 reads CASIIGGRSSYEQYF. In nucleotides, the CDR3 is TGCGCCAGCATCATAGGCGGCCGAAGCTCCTACGAGCAGTACTTC.

Points on this clonotype: Since a much larger clone is just one base distant, this may be a read error. The chain has TRBV11-2 and TRBJ1-1, with D uncertain. The V end was cut by 2 bases, the J end by 5 bases, with 12 bases between. The CDR3 consists of 14 residues. CDR1 is SGHAT, CDR2 FQNNGV, per germline. CDR3 nucleotides: TGTGCCAGCAGCTTACAACTGGGTCTAACTGAAGCTTTCTTT. Protein: CASSLQLGLTEAFF.

This clonotype was recorded at least ten times. The chain couples TRBV20-1 to TRBJ1-1, with D maybe TRBD1 (5 bases). Germline assignment: CDR1 DFQATT and CDR2 SNEGSKA (reference sequence). The CDR3 is 13 residues long. Trimming pared 6 bases from V and 4 bases from J, leaving 15 bases between. The CDR3 sequence: CSAQRGAATEAFF. CDR3 in DNA: TGCAGTGCCCAGCGAGGGGCGGCCACTGAAGCTTTCTTT.

This clonotype was counted many times. The CDR3 nucleotides are TGTGCCAGCAGCGTGGGACAGGGGGCCGCCGGGGAGCTGTTTTTT. Protein: CASSVGQGAAGELFF. This chain uses TRBV7-2 with TRBJ2-2; the match to TRBD1 covers 12 bases. V lost 5 bases, J lost 6 bases, and 4 bases stayed unmatched. CDR1 is SGHTA, CDR2 FQGNSA, per germline. This CDR3 spans 15 amino acids. Drawing the rest from reference TRBV7-2 and TRBJ2-2, the complete variable domain is GAGVSQSPSNKVTEKGKDVELRCDPISGHTALYWYRQSLGQGLEFLIYFQGNSAPDKSGLPSDRFSAERTGGSVSTLTIQRTQQEDSAVYLCASSVGQGAAGELFFGEGSRLTVL.

This clonotype was recorded only once. The CDR3 DNA reads TGTGCCAGCAGTGAACTAGTGGGAAGGGCAGATACGCAGTATTTT. Translated: CASSELVGRADTQYF. The V gene is TRBV6-4, the J gene TRBJ2-3, with D maybe TRBD2 (5 bases). V lost 3 bases and J 4 bases, leaving 14 bases between the germline ends. CDR3 length: 15 amino acids. Germline V gives CDR1 MRHNA, CDR2 SNTAGT.

This clonotype was seen many times. V is TRBV19 and J is TRBJ2-1; 8 bases line up with TRBD1. CDR3 size: 15 residues. V dropped 5 bases and J dropped 8; count of bases not matched to a gene: 11. In germline, CDR1 is LNHDA, CDR2 SQIVND (reference sequence). DNA of the CDR3: TGTGCCAGTAGTGGCCGAGACAGGGGTGCCCATGAGCAGTTCTTC. This gives the protein CASSGRDRGAHEQFF.

The sample holds a few counts of this clonotype. The CDR3 spells CASSIFREGVNEQFF. CDR3 in DNA: TGTGCCAGTAGTATTTTCCGGGAGGGTGTCAATGAGCAGTTCTTC. The chain couples TRBV19 to TRBJ2-1; 8 nucleotides match TRBD2. Trimming cost V 3 bases and J 6 bases; bases outside gene matches: 7. The germline V gene encodes CDR1 LNHDA and CDR2 SQIVND (reference sequence). This CDR3 has 15 residues.

This chain links TRBV29-1 with TRBJ2-3; D gene uncertain. Germline V gives CDR1 SQVTM, CDR2 ANQGSEA. V was shortened by 3 bases and J by 0 bases, with 7 bases between the two germline ends. The CDR3 runs to 13 residues. CDR3 coding DNA: TGCAGCGTTGACCTCGAGAGCACAGATACGCAGTATTTT. As protein: CSVDLESTDTQYF.

This clonotype was seen repeatedly, ten times or more. This chain connects TRBV28 to TRBJ1-2; D not certain. The V end lost 2 bases, the J end lost 3 bases, and 4 bases lay between the germline ends. Per the germline V gene, CDR1 is MDHEN and CDR2 is SYDVKM. The CDR3 covers 12 residues. The CDR3 DNA reads TGTGCCAGCAGTTTAGGGGACTATGGCTACACCTTC. Amino acids: CASSLGDYGYTF.